Described below is a single T cell receptor (beta chain) sequence and its context. TCR beta CDR3 region amplification was performed from RNA transcripts. First-round RT-PCR of the TCR CDR3 relied on the HTBI primer set. TCRdb analysed the multiplex PCR reads with MiXCR anew, one entry per CDR3 protein. The table lists 700,000 or so distinct CDR3 sequences, approximately 16% of them singletons. The germline V gene encodes CDR1 SGHRS and CDR2 YFSETQ. The trim removed 4 bases at V and 10 bases at J, leaving 8 bases unmatched. The CDR3 spans 14 residues. This entry belongs to a study of T cells in Graves' hyperthyroidism and ophthalmopathy.

The V and J genes are TRBV5-1 and TRBJ1-6; TRBD1 matches at 7 bases. This receptor was taken from a man between 18 and 29 years old with Graves' hyperthyroidism. Sample: blood. As DNA, the CDR3 is TGCGCCAGCAGCCAGACAGGGATTCGGTCACCCCTCCACTTT. Its translation is CASSQTGIRSPLHF.